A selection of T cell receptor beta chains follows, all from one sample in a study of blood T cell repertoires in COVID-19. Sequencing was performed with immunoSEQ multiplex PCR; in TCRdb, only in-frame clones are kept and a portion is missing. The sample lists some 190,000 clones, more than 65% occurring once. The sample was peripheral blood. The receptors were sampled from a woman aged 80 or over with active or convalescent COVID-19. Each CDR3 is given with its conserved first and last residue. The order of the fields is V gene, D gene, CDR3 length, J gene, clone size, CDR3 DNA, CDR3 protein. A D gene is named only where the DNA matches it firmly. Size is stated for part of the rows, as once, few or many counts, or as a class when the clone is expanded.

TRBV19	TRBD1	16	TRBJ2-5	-	TGTGCCAGTAGTATAGCTCCTTGGACAGGGAAAGAGACCCAGTACTTC	CASSIAPWTGKETQYF
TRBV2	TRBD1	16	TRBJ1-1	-	TGTGCCAGCAGTGTTAGTACAGGGGGAACGAAAACTGAAGCTTTCTTT	CASSVSTGGTKTEAFF
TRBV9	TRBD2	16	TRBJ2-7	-	TGTGCCAGCAGCGTTGGAGGTAGCGGGAGATCCTACGAGCAGTACTTC	CASSVGGSGRSYEQYF
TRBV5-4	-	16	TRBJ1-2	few	TGTGCCAGCAGCCTACCTGCTGGGGGACTGGGGGTGGGCTACACCTTC	CASSLPAGGLGVGYTF
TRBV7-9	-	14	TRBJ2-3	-	TGTGCCAGCAGCTTTGACCTCGCGAGGGATACGCAGTATTTT	CASSFDLARDTQYF
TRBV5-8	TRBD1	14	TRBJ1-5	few	TGTGCCAGCAGTCAAAGACAGGGGGGGAAGCCCCAGCATTTT	CASSQRQGGKPQHF
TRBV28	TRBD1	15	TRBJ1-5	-	TGTGCCAGCAACCCCCGGGACAGGGGGGACTCGCCCCAGCATTTT	CASNPRDRGDSPQHF
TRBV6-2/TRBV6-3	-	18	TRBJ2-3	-	TGTGCCAGCAGTTACGGGAGACAGGCATTTGACGGGACAGATACGCAGTATTTT	CASSYGRQAFDGTDTQYF
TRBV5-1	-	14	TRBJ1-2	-	TGCGCCAGCAGTGTTCAAGGAGAGCACTATGGCTACACCTTC	CASSVQGEHYGYTF
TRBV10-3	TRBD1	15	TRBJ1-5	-	TGTGCCAGCACCGTTGACAGGGGCCGCAATCAGCCCCAGCATTTT	CASTVDRGRNQPQHF
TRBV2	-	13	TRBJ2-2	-	TGTGCCAGCAGTGCGGGACTCCCCTTGGAGCTGTTTTTT	CASSAGLPLELFF
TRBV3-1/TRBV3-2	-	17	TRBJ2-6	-	TGTGCCAGCAGCCAAACGATGGCGGCCTCTGGGGCCAACGTCCTGACTTTC	CASSQTMAASGANVLTF
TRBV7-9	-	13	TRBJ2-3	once	TGTGCCAGCAGCTTCAGTACGACAGATACGCAGTATTTT	CASSFSTTDTQYF
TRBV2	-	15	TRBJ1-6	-	TGTGCCAGCAGTGGACCGGGACTGAGTAATTCACCCCTCCACTTT	CASSGPGLSNSPLHF
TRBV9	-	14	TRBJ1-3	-	TGTGCCAGCTCCAACAGGGAACGAGGAAACACCATATATTTT	CASSNRERGNTIYF
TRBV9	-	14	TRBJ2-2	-	TGTGCCAGCAGCGTAGGCGGCGGCCTCGGGGAGCTGTTTTTT	CASSVGGGLGELFF
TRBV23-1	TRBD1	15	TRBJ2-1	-	TGCGCCAGCAGTCGGGACGACAGGGATGGCAATGAGCAGTTCTTC	CASSRDDRDGNEQFF
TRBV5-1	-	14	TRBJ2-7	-	TGCGCCAGCAGCTTGGAACAGGGCGACTACGAGCAGTACTTC	CASSLEQGDYEQYF
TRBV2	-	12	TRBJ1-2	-	TGTGCCAGCAGCGAAATGGCCTATGGCTACACCTTC	CASSEMAYGYTF
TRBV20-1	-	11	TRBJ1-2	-	TGCAGTGCCGGGGAGGACTATGGCTACACCTTC	CSAGEDYGYTF
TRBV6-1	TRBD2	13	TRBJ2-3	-	TGTGCCAGCAGTGAAGCTAGCGGGATGGCGCAGTATTTT	CASSEASGMAQYF
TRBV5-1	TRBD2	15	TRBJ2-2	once	TGCGCCAGCAGCCAGGGACTAGCTGTGACCGGGGAGCTGTTTTTT	CASSQGLAVTGELFF
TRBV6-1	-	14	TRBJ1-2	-	TGTGCCAGCAGTGAAGGCGGGAGTCGAGGCGGCTACACCTTC	CASSEGGSRGGYTF
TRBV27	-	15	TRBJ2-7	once	TGTGCCAGCAGTCTACGGACTACCCTTACCTACGAGCAGTACTTC	CASSLRTTLTYEQYF
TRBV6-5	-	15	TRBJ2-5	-	TGTGCCAGCAGTTATGGGACTGCCCGGGGGGAGACCCAGTACTTC	CASSYGTARGETQYF
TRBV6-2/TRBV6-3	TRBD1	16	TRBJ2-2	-	TGTGCCAGCAGTCGGGGACAGGGGATGAACACCGGGGAGCTGTTTTTT	CASSRGQGMNTGELFF
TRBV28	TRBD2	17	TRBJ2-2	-	TGTGCCAGTTGGGGCCCCCGGGAGGGAAAGCATCGCAGGGAGCTGTTTTTT	CASWGPREGKHRRELFF